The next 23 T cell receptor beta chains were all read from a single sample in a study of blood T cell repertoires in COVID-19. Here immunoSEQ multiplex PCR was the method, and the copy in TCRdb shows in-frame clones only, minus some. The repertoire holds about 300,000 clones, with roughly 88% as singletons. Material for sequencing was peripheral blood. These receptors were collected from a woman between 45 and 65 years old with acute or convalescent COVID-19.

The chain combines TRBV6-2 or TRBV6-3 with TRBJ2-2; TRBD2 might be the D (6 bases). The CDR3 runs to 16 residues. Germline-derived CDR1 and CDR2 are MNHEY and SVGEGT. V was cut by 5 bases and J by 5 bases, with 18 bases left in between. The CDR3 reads CASSPGRAGWTGELFF. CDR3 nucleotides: TGTGCCAGCAGTCCGGGCCGCGCGGGGTGGACCGGGGAGCTGTTTTTT.

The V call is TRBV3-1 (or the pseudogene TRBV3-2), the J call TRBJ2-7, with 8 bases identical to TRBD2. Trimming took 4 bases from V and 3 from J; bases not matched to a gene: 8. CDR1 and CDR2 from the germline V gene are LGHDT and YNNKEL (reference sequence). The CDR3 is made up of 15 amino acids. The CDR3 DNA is TGTGCCAGCAGCCTCCGAGCGGGAGTGGACTACGAGCAGTACTTC. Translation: CASSLRAGVDYEQYF.

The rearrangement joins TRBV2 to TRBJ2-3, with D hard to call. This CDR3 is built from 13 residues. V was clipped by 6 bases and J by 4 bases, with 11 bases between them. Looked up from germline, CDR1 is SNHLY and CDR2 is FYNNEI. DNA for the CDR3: TGTGCCAGCAGGGCCCAGAACGCAGATACGCAGTATTTT. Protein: CASRAQNADTQYF.

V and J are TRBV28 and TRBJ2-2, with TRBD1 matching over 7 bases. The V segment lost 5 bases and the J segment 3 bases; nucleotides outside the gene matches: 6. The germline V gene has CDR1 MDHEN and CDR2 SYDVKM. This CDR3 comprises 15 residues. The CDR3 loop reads CASSVGGSDTGELFF. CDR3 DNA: TGTGCCAGCAGTGTAGGGGGCAGCGACACCGGGGAGCTGTTTTTT. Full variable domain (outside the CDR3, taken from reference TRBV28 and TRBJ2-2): DVKVTQSSRYLVKRTGEKVFLECVQDMDHENMFWYRQDPGLGLRLIYFSYDVKMKEKGDIPEGYSVSREKKERFSLILESASTNQTSMYLCASSVGGSDTGELFFGEGSRLTVL.

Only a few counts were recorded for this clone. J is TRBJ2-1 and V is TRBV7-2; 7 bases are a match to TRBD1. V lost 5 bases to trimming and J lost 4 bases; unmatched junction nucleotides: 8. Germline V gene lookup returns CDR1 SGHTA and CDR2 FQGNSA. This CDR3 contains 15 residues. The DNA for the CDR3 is TGTGCCAGCAGCATCGGACAGGCTACATACAATGAGCAGTTCTTC. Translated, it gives CASSIGQATYNEQFF.

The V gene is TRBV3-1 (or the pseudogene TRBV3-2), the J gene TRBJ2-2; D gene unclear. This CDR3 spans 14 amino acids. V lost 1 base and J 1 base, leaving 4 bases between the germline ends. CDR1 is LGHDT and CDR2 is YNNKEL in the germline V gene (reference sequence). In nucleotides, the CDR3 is TGTGCCAGCAGCCAAGTAGAGAACACCGGGGAGCTGTTTTTT. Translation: CASSQVENTGELFF.

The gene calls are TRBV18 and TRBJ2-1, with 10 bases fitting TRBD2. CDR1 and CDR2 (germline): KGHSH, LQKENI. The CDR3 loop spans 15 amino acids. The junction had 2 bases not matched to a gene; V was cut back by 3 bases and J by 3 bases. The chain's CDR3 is CASSPGTSDYNEQFF. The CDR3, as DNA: TGTGCCAGCTCACCCGGGACTAGCGACTACAATGAGCAGTTCTTC.

Written as DNA, the CDR3 is TGCGCCACCCAACTCGGCCGGGACAGGGCTAATGAAAAACTGTTTTTT. Its protein is CATQLGRDRANEKLFF. The chain carries TRBV10-1 and TRBJ1-4, with 9 bases matching TRBD1. The germline gives CDR1 WNHNN, CDR2 SYGVQD (reference sequence). The V and J ends lost 10 bases and 3 bases, in that order; junction bases with no gene match: 12. This CDR3 has 16 amino acids.

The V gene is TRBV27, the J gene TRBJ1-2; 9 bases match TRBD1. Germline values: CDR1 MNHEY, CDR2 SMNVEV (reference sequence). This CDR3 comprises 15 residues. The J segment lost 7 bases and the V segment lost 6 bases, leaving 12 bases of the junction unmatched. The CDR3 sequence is CASSPRDRVTGGYTF. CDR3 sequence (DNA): TGTGCCAGCAGCCCACGGGACAGGGTTACGGGTGGCTACACCTTC.

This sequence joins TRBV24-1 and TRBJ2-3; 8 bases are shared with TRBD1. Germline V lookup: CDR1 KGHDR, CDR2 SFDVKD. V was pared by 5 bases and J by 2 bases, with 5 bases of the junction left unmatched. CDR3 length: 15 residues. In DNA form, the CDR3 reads TGTGCCACCAGTGTCGGACAGGGACTCACAGATACGCAGTATTTT. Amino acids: CATSVGQGLTDTQYF.

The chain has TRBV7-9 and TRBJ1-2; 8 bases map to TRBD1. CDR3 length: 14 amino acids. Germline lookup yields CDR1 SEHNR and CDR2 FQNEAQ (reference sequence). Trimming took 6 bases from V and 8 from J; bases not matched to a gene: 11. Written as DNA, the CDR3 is TGTGCCAGCAGATACCACAGGGGGTCGGGCGGCTACACCTTC. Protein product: CASRYHRGSGGYTF. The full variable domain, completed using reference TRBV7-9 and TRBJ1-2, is DTGVSQNPRHKITKRGQNVTFRCDPISEHNRLYWYRQTLGQGPEFLTYFQNEAQLEKSRLLSDRFSAERPKGSFSTLEIQRTEQGDSAMYLCASRYHRGSGGYTFGSGTRLTVV.

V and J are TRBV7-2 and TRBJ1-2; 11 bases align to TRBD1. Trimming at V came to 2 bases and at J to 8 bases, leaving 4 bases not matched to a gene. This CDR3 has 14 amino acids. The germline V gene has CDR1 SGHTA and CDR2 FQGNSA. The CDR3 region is CASSLRTGGIGYTF. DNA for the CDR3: TGTGCCAGCAGCTTAAGGACAGGGGGCATCGGCTACACCTTC.

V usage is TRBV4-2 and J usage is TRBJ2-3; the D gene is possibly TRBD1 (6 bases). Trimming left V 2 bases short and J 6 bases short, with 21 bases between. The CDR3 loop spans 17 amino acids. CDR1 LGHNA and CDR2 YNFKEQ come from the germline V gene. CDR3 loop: CASSQIRVNRARDTQYF. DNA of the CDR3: TGTGCCAGCAGCCAAATTCGGGTGAACAGGGCCAGGGATACGCAGTATTTT.

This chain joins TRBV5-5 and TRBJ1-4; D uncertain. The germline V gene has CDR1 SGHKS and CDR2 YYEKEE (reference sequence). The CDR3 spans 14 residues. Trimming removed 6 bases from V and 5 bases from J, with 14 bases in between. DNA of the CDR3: TGTGCCAGCAATCCCGGTCTAGCAAATGAAAAACTGTTTTTT. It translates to CASNPGLANEKLFF.

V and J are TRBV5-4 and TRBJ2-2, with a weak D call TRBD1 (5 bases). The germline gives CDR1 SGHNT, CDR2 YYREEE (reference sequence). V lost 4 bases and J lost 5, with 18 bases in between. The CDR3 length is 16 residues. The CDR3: CASSPQGRGRTGELFF. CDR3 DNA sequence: TGTGCCAGCAGCCCCCAAGGTAGGGGTCGGACCGGGGAGCTGTTTTTT.

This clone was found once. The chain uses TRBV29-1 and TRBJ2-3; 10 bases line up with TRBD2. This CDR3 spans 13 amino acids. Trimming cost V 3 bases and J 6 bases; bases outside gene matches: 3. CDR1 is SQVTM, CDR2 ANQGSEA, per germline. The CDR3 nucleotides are TGCAGCGTTGATGGACTAGCGGCGGATACGCAGTATTTT. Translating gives CSVDGLAADTQYF.

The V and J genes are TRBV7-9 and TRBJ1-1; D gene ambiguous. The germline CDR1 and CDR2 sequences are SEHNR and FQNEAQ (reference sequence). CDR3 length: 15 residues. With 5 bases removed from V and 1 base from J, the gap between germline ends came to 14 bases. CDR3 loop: CASSTPPGENTEAFF. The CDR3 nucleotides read TGTGCCAGCAGCACCCCCCCCGGAGAGAACACTGAAGCTTTCTTT.

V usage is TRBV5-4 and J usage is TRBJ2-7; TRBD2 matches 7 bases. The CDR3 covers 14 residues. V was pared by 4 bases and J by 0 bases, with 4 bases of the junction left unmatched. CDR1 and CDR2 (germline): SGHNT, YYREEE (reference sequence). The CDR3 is CASSNRDYSYEQYF. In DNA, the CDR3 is TGTGCCAGCAGCAACCGGGACTACTCCTACGAGCAGTACTTC.

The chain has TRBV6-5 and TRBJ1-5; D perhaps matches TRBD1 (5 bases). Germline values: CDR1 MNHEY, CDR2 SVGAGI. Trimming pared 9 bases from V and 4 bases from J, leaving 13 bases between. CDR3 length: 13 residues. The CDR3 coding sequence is TGTGCCAGTCTAGGGGCCCGAAATCAGCCCCAGCATTTT. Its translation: CASLGARNQPQHF.

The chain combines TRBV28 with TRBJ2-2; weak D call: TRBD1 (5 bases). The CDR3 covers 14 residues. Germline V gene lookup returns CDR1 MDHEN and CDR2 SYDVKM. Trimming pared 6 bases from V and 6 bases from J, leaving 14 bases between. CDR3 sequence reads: CASSVAWGSGELFF. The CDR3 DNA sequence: TGTGCCAGCAGCGTCGCTTGGGGCTCCGGGGAGCTGTTTTTT.

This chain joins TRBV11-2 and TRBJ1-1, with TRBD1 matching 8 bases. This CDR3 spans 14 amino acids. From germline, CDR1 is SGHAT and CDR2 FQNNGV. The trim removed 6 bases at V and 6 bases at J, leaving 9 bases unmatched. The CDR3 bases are TGTGCCAGCAGAAAACAGGGGGGAAGTCCTGAAGCTTTCTTT. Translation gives CASRKQGGSPEAFF. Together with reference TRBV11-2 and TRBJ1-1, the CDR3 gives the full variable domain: EAGVAQSPRYKIIEKRQSVAFWCNPISGHATLYWYQQILGQGPKLLIQFQNNGVVDDSQLPKDRFSAERLKGVDSTLKIQPAKLEDSAVYLCASRKQGGSPEAFFGQGTRLTVV.

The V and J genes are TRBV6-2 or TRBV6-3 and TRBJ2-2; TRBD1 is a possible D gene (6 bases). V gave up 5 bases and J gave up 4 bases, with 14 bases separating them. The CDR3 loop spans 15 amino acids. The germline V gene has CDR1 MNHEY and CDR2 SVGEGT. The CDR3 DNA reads TGTGCCAGCAGTATCTTGGACAGTATCACCGGGGAGCTGTTTTTT. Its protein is CASSILDSITGELFF.

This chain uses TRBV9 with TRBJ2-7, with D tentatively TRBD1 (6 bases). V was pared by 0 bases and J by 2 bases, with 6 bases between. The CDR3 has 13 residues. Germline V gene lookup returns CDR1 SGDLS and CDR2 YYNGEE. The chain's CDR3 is CASSVGDTYEQYF. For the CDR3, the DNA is TGTGCCAGCAGCGTAGGGGACACCTACGAGCAGTACTTC.